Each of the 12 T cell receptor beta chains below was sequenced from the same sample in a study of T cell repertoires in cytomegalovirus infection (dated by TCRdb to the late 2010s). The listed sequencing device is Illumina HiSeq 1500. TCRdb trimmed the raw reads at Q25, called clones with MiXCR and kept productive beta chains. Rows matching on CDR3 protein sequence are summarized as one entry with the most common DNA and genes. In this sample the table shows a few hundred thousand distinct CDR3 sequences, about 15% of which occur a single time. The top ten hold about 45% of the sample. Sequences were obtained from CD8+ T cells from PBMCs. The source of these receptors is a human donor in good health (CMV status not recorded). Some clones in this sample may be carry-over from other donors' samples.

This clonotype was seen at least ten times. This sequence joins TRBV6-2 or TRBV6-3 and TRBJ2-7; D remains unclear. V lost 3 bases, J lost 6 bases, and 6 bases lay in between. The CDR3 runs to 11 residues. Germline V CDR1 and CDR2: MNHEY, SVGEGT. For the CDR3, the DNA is TGTGCCAGCAGTTATGACACCGAGCAGTACTTC. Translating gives CASSYDTEQYF.

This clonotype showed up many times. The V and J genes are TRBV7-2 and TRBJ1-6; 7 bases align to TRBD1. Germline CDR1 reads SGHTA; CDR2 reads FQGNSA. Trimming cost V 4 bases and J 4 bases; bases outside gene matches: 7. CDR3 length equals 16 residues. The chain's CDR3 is CASSYGTVSYNSPLHF. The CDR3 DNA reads TGTGCCAGCAGCTACGGGACAGTCAGTTATAATTCACCCCTCCACTTT.

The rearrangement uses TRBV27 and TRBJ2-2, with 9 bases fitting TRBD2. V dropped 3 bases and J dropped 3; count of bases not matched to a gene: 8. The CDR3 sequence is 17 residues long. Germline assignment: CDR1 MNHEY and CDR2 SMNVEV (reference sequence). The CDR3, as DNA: TGTGCCAGCAGTTTCGCGCTAGCGGGGTCCTACACCGGGGAGCTGTTTTTT. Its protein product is CASSFALAGSYTGELFF.

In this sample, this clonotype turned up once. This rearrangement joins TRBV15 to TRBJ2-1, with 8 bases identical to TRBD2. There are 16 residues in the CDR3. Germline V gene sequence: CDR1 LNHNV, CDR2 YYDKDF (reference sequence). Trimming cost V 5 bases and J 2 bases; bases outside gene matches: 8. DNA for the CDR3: TGTGCCACCAGCTACAGCGGGGGCTTGGCCTACAATGAGCAGTTCTTC. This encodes CATSYSGGLAYNEQFF.

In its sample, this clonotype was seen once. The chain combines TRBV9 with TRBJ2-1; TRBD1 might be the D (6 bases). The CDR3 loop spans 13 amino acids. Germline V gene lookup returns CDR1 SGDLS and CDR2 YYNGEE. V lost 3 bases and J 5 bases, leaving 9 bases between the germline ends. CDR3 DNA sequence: TGTGCCAGCAGCGGAAAGGGGGACAATGAGCAGTTCTTC. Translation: CASSGKGDNEQFF.

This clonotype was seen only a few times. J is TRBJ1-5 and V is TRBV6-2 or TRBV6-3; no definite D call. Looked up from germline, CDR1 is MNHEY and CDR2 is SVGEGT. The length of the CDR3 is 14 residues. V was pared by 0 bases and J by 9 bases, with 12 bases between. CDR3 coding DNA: TGTGCCAGCAGTTACTCGGGAAGTTGGGCGCCCCAGCATTTT. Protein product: CASSYSGSWAPQHF.

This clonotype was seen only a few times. This chain's CDR3 is CASSLAGGPSTDTQYF. CDR3 coding DNA: TGTGCCAGCAGCCTAGCGGGGGGGCCATCCACAGATACGCAGTATTTT. This chain connects TRBV5-4 to TRBJ2-3; 12 nucleotides align to TRBD2. Germline V lookup: CDR1 SGHNT, CDR2 YYREEE (reference sequence). This CDR3 is 16 amino acids long. V lost 4 bases and J lost 2; bases outside the gene matches: 5.

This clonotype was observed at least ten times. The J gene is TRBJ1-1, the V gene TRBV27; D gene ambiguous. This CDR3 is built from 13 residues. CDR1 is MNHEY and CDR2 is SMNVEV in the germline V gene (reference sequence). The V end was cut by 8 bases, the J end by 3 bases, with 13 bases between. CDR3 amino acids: CASQLDIHTEAFF. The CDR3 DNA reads TGTGCCAGCCAGTTGGATATCCACACTGAAGCTTTCTTT.

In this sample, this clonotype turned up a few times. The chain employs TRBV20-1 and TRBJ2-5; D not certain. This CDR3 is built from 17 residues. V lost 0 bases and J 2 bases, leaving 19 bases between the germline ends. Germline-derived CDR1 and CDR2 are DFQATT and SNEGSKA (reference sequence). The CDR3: CSARDDSFPNLQETQYF. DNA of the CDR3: TGCAGTGCTAGAGATGACTCCTTCCCCAATCTTCAAGAGACCCAGTACTTC.

For the CDR3, the DNA is TGTGCCAGCAGTTTTTTCTATGGCTACACCTTC. Protein sequence: CASSFFYGYTF. The chain carries TRBV28 and TRBJ1-2, with D unresolved. Between the trimmed V and J ends, which lost 3 bases and 4 bases, there was a span of 3 bases. Germline CDR1 reads MDHEN; CDR2 reads SYDVKM. The CDR3 sequence is 11 residues long.

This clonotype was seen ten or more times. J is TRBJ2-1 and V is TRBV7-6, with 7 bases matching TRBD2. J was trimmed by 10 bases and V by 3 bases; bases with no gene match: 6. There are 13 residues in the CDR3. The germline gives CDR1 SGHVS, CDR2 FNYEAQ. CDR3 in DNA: TGTGCCAGCAGCTTGACTAGCCCTGGGGAGCAGTTCTTC. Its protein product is CASSLTSPGEQFF.

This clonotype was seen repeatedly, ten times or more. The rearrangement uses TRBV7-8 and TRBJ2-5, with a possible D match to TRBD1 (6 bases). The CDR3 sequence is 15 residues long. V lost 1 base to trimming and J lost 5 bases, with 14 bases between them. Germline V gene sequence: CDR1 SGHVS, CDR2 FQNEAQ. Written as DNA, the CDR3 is TGTGCCAGCAGCTTAGGCCCGGGACATGAGGAGACCCAGTACTTC. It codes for CASSLGPGHEETQYF.